This T cell receptor (beta chain) originates from a study of PD-1 blockade in classical Hodgkin lymphoma. For the study at large: A 3 mg/kg intravenous dose of nivolumab was received by patients every 2 weeks.

The table came from immunoSEQ multiplex PCR; TCRdb's copy has only in-frame clones and leaves some out. The data show 17,000 or so clones, with 80% to 90% seen just once and roughly 13% held by the top ten. As to time point: cycle 4 day 1 (C4D1), after five to seven weeks of nivolumab. Relapse after autologous stem cell transplantation occurred in every patient, and brentuximab vedotin exposure varied. This CDR3 comprises 15 residues. Germline loops: CDR1 SGHRS, CDR2 YFSETQ. V lost 4 bases to trimming and J lost 0 bases, with 10 bases between them. As concerns this clone: Its specificity is unknown.

Study-wide points: Lower baseline TCR diversity marked trial partial responders and progressors.

This sequence was found in a human donor with classical Hodgkin lymphoma. V is TRBV5-1 and J is TRBJ2-2, with D maybe TRBD1 (5 bases). Sequenced here: peripheral blood mononuclear cells (PBMCs), sampled before the fourth cycle of nivolumab. The CDR3 DNA is TGCGCCAGCAGCCATGACAGTTCGAACACCGGGGAGCTGTTTTTT. Amino acid sequence: CASSHDSSNTGELFF.